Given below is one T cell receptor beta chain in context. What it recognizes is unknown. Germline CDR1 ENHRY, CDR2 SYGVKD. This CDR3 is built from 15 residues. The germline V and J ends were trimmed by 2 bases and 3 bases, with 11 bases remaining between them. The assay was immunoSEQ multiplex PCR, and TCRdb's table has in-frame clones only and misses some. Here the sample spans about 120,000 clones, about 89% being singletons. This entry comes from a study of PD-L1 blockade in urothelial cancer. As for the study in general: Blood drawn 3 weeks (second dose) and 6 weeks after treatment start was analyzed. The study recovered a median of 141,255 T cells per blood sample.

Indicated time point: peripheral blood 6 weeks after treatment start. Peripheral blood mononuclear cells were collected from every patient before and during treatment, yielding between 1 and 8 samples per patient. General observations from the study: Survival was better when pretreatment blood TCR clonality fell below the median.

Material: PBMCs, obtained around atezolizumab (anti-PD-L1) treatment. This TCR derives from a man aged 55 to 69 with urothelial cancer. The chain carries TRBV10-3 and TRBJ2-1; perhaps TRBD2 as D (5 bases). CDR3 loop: CAISEEGRGYNEQFF. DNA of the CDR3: TGTGCCATCAGTGAGGAAGGACGGGGCTACAATGAGCAGTTCTTC.